These 29 T cell receptor beta chains came from one sample sequenced in a study of shared clonotypes between healthy human individuals. Sequencing was performed with immunoSEQ multiplex PCR; in TCRdb, only in-frame clones are kept and a portion is missing. Of roughly 1 million clones in the sample, about three quarters were seen once. Sequencing input: memory CD4+ T cells sorted from blood. Sample subset: CD45RA-negative fraction. These TCRs come from a man aged 18 to 30 in good health.

This clone was seen a single time. The chain couples TRBV20-1 to TRBJ2-5; no clear D. The CDR3 has 11 residues. Trimming removed 5 bases from V and 4 bases from J, with 8 bases in between. Germline V lookup: CDR1 DFQATT, CDR2 SNEGSKA (reference sequence). The DNA of the CDR3 is TGCAGTGCTCTAGTCCGAGAGACCCAGTACTTC. It specifies CSALVRETQYF.

On this clone itself: Other DNA sequences in this specimen translate into the identical CDR3. The genes are TRBV7-2 and TRBJ2-1; no clear D gene. The germline V gene encodes CDR1 SGHTA and CDR2 FQGNSA. This CDR3 is built from 15 residues. The V and J ends lost 1 base and 0 bases respectively, with 7 bases between them. The CDR3 spells CASSLDGNSYNEQFF. CDR3 sequence (DNA): TGTGCCAGCAGCTTAGATGGGAACTCCTACAATGAGCAGTTCTTC.

The chain employs TRBV28 and TRBJ2-1, with 13 bases matching TRBD2. The CDR3 totals 16 residues. With 6 bases clipped from V and 4 bases from J, the junction kept 6 bases outside the gene matches. Germline CDR1 is MDHEN and CDR2 is SYDVKM. CDR3 in amino acids: CASSRAGLAGYNEQFF. CDR3 nucleotides: TGTGCCAGCAGCCGAGCGGGACTAGCGGGGTACAATGAGCAGTTCTTC.

This rearrangement joins TRBV2 to TRBJ2-7; no clear D gene. Trimming took off 4 bases at V and 2 bases at J, with 15 bases between the two ends. CDR3 length: 15 amino acids. CDR1 and CDR2 (germline): SNHLY, FYNNEI. CDR3 bases: TGTGCCAGCAGTGGAGACATTCCCGAACCCTACGAGCAGTACTTC. Protein sequence: CASSGDIPEPYEQYF.

This clone was counted a few times. This sequence joins TRBV18 and TRBJ1-4; D is perhaps TRBD1 (5 bases). V was trimmed by 5 bases and J by 7 bases, leaving 14 bases between them. There are 14 residues in the CDR3. Per germline, CDR1 KGHSH and CDR2 LQKENI. This chain's CDR3 is CASSFDSTFEKLFF. CDR3 coding DNA: TGTGCCAGCTCATTTGACAGCACCTTTGAAAAACTGTTTTTT.

This clone was observed a single time. This chain connects TRBV30 to TRBJ1-2, with a weak D call TRBD1 (5 bases). Trimming shortened V by 3 bases and J by 8 bases, and 19 bases separated the two germline ends. This CDR3 is built from 14 residues. Germline V lookup: CDR1 GTSNPN, CDR2 SVGIG (reference sequence). The CDR3 nucleotides read TGTGCCTGGAGCATAGGGATCTCCAGGGACGGCTACACCTTC. Residues: CAWSIGISRDGYTF.

This clone has only a few counts. The chain carries TRBV5-1 and TRBJ1-6; the D gene is possibly TRBD1 (6 bases). The CDR3 has 15 residues. CDR1 and CDR2 from the germline V gene are SGHRS and YFSETQ. With 5 bases removed from V and 1 base from J, the gap between germline ends came to 10 bases. The CDR3 protein is CASRVTGSYNSPLHF. DNA of the CDR3: TGCGCCAGCAGAGTCACAGGGTCCTATAATTCACCCCTCCACTTT.

The table lists this clone with a count of one. The chain is built from TRBV27 and TRBJ1-4, with D uncertain. The germline gives CDR1 MNHEY, CDR2 SMNVEV (reference sequence). Trimming left V 7 bases short and J 5 bases short, with 17 bases between. The CDR3 length is 15 residues. CDR3 in DNA: TGTGCCAGCAAAACAAGCCAGAGACCGAATGAAAAACTGTTTTTT. This encodes CASKTSQRPNEKLFF.

This clone was seen a single time. J is TRBJ1-2 and V is TRBV5-5; 8 bases agree with TRBD1. Unmatched junction bases numbered 6, after V lost 3 bases and J lost 8 bases. CDR3 length equals 13 residues. The V gene's germline CDR1 is SGHKS and CDR2 YYEKEE (reference sequence). CDR3 nucleotide sequence: TGTGCCAGCAGCTGGGGACAGGCTAACGGCTACACCTTC. Translation: CASSWGQANGYTF.

The J gene is TRBJ1-5, the V gene TRBV28, with D perhaps TRBD1 (6 bases). From germline, CDR1 is MDHEN and CDR2 SYDVKM. This CDR3 has 15 residues. V was pared by 7 bases and J by 0 bases, with 13 bases between. The CDR3 DNA follows: TGTGCCAGCATGGGGGGCGCCTATAGCAATCAGCCCCAGCATTTT. Its protein product is CASMGGAYSNQPQHF.

The CDR3 here is CASSLFGTGANVLTF. DNA for the CDR3: TGTGCCAGCAGTTTATTTGGGACTGGGGCCAACGTCCTGACTTTC. The V and J genes are TRBV28 and TRBJ2-6; D remains unclear. Looked up from germline, CDR1 is MDHEN and CDR2 is SYDVKM. V was cut by 1 base and J by 2 bases, with 6 bases left in between. The CDR3 totals 15 residues. The full variable domain, its missing parts supplied by reference TRBV28 and TRBJ2-6, is DVKVTQSSRYLVKRTGEKVFLECVQDMDHENMFWYRQDPGLGLRLIYFSYDVKMKEKGDIPEGYSVSREKKERFSLILESASTNQTSMYLCASSLFGTGANVLTFGAGSRLTVL.

The gene calls are TRBV6-5 and TRBJ2-2, with a possible D match to TRBD1 (5 bases). CDR3 size: 12 residues. Deletions cut 10 bases from V and 4 bases from J, with 10 bases between. The germline V gene has CDR1 MNHEY and CDR2 SVGAGI. CDR3 bases: TGTGCCACCCGTCAGGGCACCGGGGAGCTGTTTTTT. Protein: CATRQGTGELFF.

This chain uses TRBV7-2 with TRBJ2-2, with D possibly matching TRBD2 (7 bases). This CDR3 is 16 amino acids long. V lost 5 bases and J lost 4, with 17 bases in between. Germline-derived CDR1 and CDR2 are SGHTA and FQGNSA. The CDR3 is CASSKGGPSTTGELFF. The CDR3, as DNA: TGTGCCAGCAGCAAGGGGGGGCCTTCAACCACCGGGGAGCTGTTTTTT.

Comment on this clone: Other DNA sequences within the sample encode an identical CDR3. This chain uses TRBV5-1 with TRBJ2-6, with D perhaps TRBD1 (6 bases). V was trimmed by 4 bases and J by 0 bases, leaving 8 bases between them. This CDR3 is 15 amino acids long. Germline lookup yields CDR1 SGHRS and CDR2 YFSETQ. Written as DNA, the CDR3 is TGCGCCAGCAGCCTAGGGGGCTCTGGGGCCAACGTCCTGACTTTC. Translating it yields CASSLGGSGANVLTF.

As concerns this clone: Other DNA sequences within the sample encode an identical CDR3. V is TRBV5-4 and J is TRBJ2-2, with D maybe TRBD1 (5 bases). Trimming shortened V by 3 bases and J by 2 bases, and 14 bases separated the two germline ends. CDR3 length equals 16 residues. Germline CDR1 SGHNT, CDR2 YYREEE (reference sequence). The CDR3 DNA reads as TGTGCCAGCAGCTCCACCGACAGAATAAACACCGGGGAGCTGTTTTTT. Protein: CASSSTDRINTGELFF.

The rearrangement joins TRBV30 to TRBJ2-1; 8 bases map to TRBD2. The CDR3 loop spans 15 amino acids. J was trimmed by 3 bases and V by 4 bases; bases with no gene match: 8. Germline values: CDR1 GTSNPN, CDR2 SVGIG (reference sequence). DNA for the CDR3: TGTGCCTGGATACCTACGGGGGGGCTCTACAATGAGCAGTTCTTC. This encodes CAWIPTGGLYNEQFF.

The chain joins TRBV19 to TRBJ1-6, with D perhaps TRBD1 (5 bases). Between the trimmed V and J ends, which lost 1 base and 3 bases, there was a span of 19 bases. This CDR3 contains 19 residues. Germline V gene data show CDR1 as LNHDA and CDR2 as SQIVND (reference sequence). CDR3 nucleotide sequence: TGTGCCAGTAGTATAGCTCCCCTTTCGGGGGGAGGCTATAATTCACCCCTCCACTTT. Translating gives CASSIAPLSGGGYNSPLHF.

This rearrangement joins TRBV27 to TRBJ2-5, with TRBD1 as a possible D gene (6 bases). CDR1 MNHEY and CDR2 SMNVEV come from the germline V gene (reference sequence). The ends were cut back, 5 bases at V and 4 bases at J, with 20 bases in the middle. The CDR3 sequence is 16 residues long. The CDR3: CASSPMKWGRGETQYF. The CDR3 DNA follows: TGTGCCAGCAGTCCCATGAAGTGGGGGCGAGGAGAGACCCAGTACTTC.

This clone was seen ten or more times. This sequence joins TRBV4-2 and TRBJ2-2, with TRBD1 as a possible D gene (7 bases). Germline V CDR1 and CDR2: LGHNA, YNFKEQ. V dropped 6 bases and J dropped 7 bases, with 21 bases sitting between them. This CDR3 spans 16 amino acids. The CDR3 bases are TGTGCCAGCAGGTCACTCGGACAGGAGGGAGGCGGGGAGCTGTTTTTT. Its translation: CASRSLGQEGGGELFF.

The chain uses TRBV7-8 and TRBJ1-1, with D possibly being TRBD1 (5 bases). Germline CDR1 is SGHVS and CDR2 is FQNEAQ. This CDR3 has 13 amino acids. V dropped 5 bases and J dropped 1 base, with 8 bases sitting between them. The CDR3: CASSPGPNTEAFF. The CDR3 DNA follows: TGTGCCAGCAGCCCGGGGCCGAACACTGAAGCTTTCTTT.

For the CDR3, the DNA is TGTGCCAGCAGTCGAGGGGGGCTAGCGGGAGGGCTAGAGACCCAGTACTTC. Amino acid sequence: CASSRGGLAGGLETQYF. The J gene is TRBJ2-5, the V gene TRBV7-2, with 12 bases fitting TRBD2. This CDR3 comprises 17 residues. Germline loops: CDR1 SGHTA, CDR2 FQGNSA. Unmatched junction bases numbered 12, after V lost 6 bases and J lost 4 bases.

The V and J genes are TRBV10-3 and TRBJ2-3; the D is unclear. V was clipped by 3 bases and J by 4 bases, with 5 bases between them. Germline V gives CDR1 ENHRY, CDR2 SYGVKD. The CDR3 spans 12 residues. CDR3 residues: CAISEWADTQYF. The CDR3 region has the DNA TGTGCCATCAGTGAATGGGCAGATACGCAGTATTTT.

The rearrangement links TRBV6-1 to TRBJ2-7; maybe TRBD1 (5 bases). V was shortened by 9 bases and J by 4 bases, with 16 bases between the two germline ends. This CDR3 is built from 13 residues. Germline V gene sequence: CDR1 MNHNS, CDR2 SASEGT. CDR3 protein: CARVGAGTYEQYF. CDR3 DNA sequence: TGTGCCAGGGTAGGGGCAGGAACTTACGAGCAGTACTTC.

The gene calls are TRBV19 and TRBJ1-2; the D is unclear. CDR3 length: 11 residues. Germline V gene data show CDR1 as LNHDA and CDR2 as SQIVND (reference sequence). Trimming stripped 5 bases from V and 4 bases from J, with 5 bases between. The CDR3, as DNA: TGTGCCAGTAGTCGGAGCTATGGCTACACCTTC. Translating gives CASSRSYGYTF.

V and J are TRBV7-9 and TRBJ2-1; 8 bases match TRBD2. Trimming removed 5 bases from V and 7 bases from J; junction bases left unmatched: 10. Germline loops: CDR1 SEHNR, CDR2 FQNEAQ (reference sequence). CDR3 length equals 15 residues. For the CDR3, the DNA is TGTGCCAGCAGCCCCCACGGGTCTAGCGGGAATGAGCAGTTCTTC. Protein sequence: CASSPHGSSGNEQFF.

A single count supports this clone. The chain combines TRBV6-5 with TRBJ2-7; D gene unclear. Trimming cost V 5 bases and J 4 bases, with 9 bases left between them. The germline V gene has CDR1 MNHEY and CDR2 SVGAGI. The CDR3 totals 12 residues. As DNA, the CDR3 is TGTGCCAGCAGTCGGACGGGTTACGAGCAGTACTTC. It specifies CASSRTGYEQYF.

There are a few counts of this clone. J is TRBJ2-1 and V is TRBV5-4; 8 bases are shared with TRBD2. The CDR3 contains 15 residues. Germline-derived CDR1 and CDR2 are SGHNT and YYREEE (reference sequence). V was clipped by 4 bases and J by 8 bases; unmatched bases: 11. The CDR3 here is CASSPGGSGVYEQFF. In DNA, the CDR3 is TGTGCCAGCAGCCCCGGCGGTAGCGGGGTCTATGAGCAGTTCTTC.

The rearrangement joins TRBV6-5 to TRBJ2-2; a possible D gene is TRBD1 (5 bases). The germline V and J ends were trimmed by 6 bases and 7 bases, with 12 bases remaining between them. The CDR3 has 13 amino acids. Germline loops: CDR1 MNHEY, CDR2 SVGAGI. The CDR3 DNA sequence: TGTGCCAGCAGGTCTAGGGGATTCGGGGAGCTGTTTTTT. Translating gives CASRSRGFGELFF.

This clone has only a few counts. The chain is built from TRBV30 and TRBJ1-2, with D hard to call. This CDR3 is built from 11 residues. The V end was cut by 3 bases, the J end by 8 bases, with 10 bases between. Germline CDR1 GTSNPN, CDR2 SVGIG (reference sequence). In DNA, the CDR3 is TGTGCCTGGAGCCCCAGTTCCGGCTACACCTTC. Its protein is CAWSPSSGYTF. Looking up the rest from reference TRBV30 and TRBJ1-2 gives the full variable domain: SQTIHQWPATLVQPVGSPLSLECTVEGTSNPNLYWYRQAAGRGLQLLFYSVGIGQISSEVPQNLSASRPQDRQFILSSKKLLLSDSGFYLCAWSPSSGYTFGSGTRLTVV.